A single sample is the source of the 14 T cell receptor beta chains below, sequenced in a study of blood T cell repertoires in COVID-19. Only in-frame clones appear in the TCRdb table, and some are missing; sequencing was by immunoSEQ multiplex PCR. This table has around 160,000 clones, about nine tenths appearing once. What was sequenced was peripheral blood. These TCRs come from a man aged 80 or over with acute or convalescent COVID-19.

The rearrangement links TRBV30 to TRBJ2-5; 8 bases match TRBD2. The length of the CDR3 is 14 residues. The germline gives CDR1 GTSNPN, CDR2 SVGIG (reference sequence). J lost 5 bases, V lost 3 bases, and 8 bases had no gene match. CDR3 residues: CAWRTPGGRETQYF. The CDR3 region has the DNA TGTGCCTGGAGGACTCCGGGGGGGCGGGAGACCCAGTACTTC. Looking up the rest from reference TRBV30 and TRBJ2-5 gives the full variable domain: SQTIHQWPATLVQPVGSPLSLECTVEGTSNPNLYWYRQAAGRGLQLLFYSVGIGQISSEVPQNLSASRPQDRQFILSSKKLLLSDSGFYLCAWRTPGGRETQYFGPGTRLLVL.

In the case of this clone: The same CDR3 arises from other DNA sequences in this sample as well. CDR3 nucleotides: TGCGCCAGCAGCCCGGGGACGGGGGGCGGCGAGACCCAGTACTTC. It specifies CASSPGTGGGETQYF. The chain links TRBV5-1 to TRBJ2-5; weak D call: TRBD2 (7 bases). V lost 4 bases to trimming and J lost 5 bases, with 18 bases between them. Germline lookup yields CDR1 SGHRS and CDR2 YFSETQ. This CDR3 has 15 amino acids.

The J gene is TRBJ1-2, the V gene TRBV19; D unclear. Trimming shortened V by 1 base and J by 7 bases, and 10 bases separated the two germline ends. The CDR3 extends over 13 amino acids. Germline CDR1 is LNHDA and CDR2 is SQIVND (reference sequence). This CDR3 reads CASSIGQVGGYTF. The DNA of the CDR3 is TGTGCCAGTAGTATAGGTCAGGTTGGTGGCTACACCTTC.

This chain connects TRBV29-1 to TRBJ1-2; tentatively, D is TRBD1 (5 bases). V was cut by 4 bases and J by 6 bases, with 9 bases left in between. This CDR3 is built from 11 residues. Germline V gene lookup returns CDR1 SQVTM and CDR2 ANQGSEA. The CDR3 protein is CSVAAGDGYTF. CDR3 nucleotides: TGCAGCGTTGCTGCGGGGGATGGCTACACCTTC.

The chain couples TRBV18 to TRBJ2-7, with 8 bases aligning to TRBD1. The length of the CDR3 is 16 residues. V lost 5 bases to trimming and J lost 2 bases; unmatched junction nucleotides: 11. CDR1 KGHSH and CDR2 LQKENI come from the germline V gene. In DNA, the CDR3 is TGTGCCAGCTCATCCGTCCCTGGACAGGGAGCCTACGAGCAGTACTTC. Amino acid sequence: CASSSVPGQGAYEQYF.

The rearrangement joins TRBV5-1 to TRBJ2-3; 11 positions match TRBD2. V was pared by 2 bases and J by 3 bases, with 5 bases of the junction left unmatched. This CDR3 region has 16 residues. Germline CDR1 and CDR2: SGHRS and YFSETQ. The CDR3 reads CASSFIAGGRTDTQYF. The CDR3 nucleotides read TGCGCCAGCAGCTTTATAGCGGGAGGGAGAACAGATACGCAGTATTTT.

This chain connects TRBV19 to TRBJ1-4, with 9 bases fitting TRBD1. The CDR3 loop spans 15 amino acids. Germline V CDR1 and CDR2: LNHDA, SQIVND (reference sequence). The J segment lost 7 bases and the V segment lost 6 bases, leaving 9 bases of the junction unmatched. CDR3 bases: TGTGCCAGTAGGGCTCCGGGACAGGGAGGTGAAAAACTGTTTTTT. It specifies CASRAPGQGGEKLFF.

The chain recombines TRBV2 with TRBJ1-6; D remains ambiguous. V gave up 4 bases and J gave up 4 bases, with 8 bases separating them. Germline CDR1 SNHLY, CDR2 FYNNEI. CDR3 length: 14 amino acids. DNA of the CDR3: TGTGCCAGCAGTGTGGCAGCGTATAATTCACCCCTCCACTTT. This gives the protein CASSVAAYNSPLHF.

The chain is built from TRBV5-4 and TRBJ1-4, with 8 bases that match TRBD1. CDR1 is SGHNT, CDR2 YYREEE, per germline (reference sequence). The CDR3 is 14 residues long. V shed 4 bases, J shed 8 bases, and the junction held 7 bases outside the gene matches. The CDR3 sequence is CASSGGQGGEKLFF. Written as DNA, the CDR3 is TGTGCCAGCAGCGGCGGACAGGGCGGGGAAAAACTGTTTTTT.

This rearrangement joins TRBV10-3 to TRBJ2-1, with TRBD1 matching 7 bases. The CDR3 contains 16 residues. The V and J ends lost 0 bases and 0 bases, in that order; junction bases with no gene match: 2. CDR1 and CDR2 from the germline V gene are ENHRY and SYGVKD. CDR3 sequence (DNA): TGTGCCATCAGTGAGTCCCCAGGGGGCTCCTACAATGAGCAGTTCTTC. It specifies CAISESPGGSYNEQFF.

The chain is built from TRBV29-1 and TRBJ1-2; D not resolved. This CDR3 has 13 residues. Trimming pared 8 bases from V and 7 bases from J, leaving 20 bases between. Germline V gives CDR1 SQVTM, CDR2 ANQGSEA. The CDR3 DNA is TGCAGCTTTGGGGTGGAGGGAGGATTTGGCTACACCTTC. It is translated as CSFGVEGGFGYTF.

The CDR3 region is CASSDRGTSGRFAYEQYF. The CDR3 bases are TGCGCCAGCAGTGATCGGGGGACTAGCGGGAGGTTCGCCTACGAGCAGTACTTC. The V and J genes are TRBV10-2 and TRBJ2-7; TRBD2 matches at 15 bases. Germline CDR1 is WSHSY and CDR2 is SAAADI. J gave up 2 bases and V 3 bases, and 8 bases lay outside the gene matches. CDR3 length equals 18 residues.

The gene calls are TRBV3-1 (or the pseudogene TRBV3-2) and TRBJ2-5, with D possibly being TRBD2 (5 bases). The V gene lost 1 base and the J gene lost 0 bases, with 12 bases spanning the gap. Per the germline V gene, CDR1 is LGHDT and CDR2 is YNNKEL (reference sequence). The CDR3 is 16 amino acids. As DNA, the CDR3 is TGTGCCAGCAGCCAAGGTGTTAGGGAGTACCAAGAGACCCAGTACTTC. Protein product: CASSQGVREYQETQYF.

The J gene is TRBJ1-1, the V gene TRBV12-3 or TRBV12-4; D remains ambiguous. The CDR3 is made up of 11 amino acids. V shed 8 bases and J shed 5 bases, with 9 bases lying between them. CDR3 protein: CASRTGTEAFF. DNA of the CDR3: TGTGCCAGCCGAACCGGTACTGAAGCTTTCTTT.